This TCR beta chain was documented in a study of shared clonotypes between healthy human individuals. Study details: Sampling drew on donors who were a couple of women and a few men aged 18 to 49. Study findings and constraints: Only blood underwent sampling, and tissue repertoires likely differ.

V dropped 0 bases and J dropped 13 bases, with 10 bases sitting between them. Germline assignment: CDR1 SGHTA and CDR2 FQGNSA. CDR3 length equals 12 residues. This clone has more than one count but fewer than ten. Antigen unknown. In the authors' methods: Junction-only immunoSEQ data arrived without quality scores, meaning filtering differed. The data were produced by immunoSEQ multiplex PCR, yet TCRdb's version contains in-frame clones alone and is incomplete. D and trimming were read from the DNA, whereas the V and J calls and clone size are those reported in that table. Of approximately 500,000 clones in the sample, roughly 80% were seen once. With unsorted samples, genomic DNA was obtained from some 100 million PBMCs.

This receptor was taken from a woman aged 40 to 55 in good health. Some clones in this sample may be carry-over from other donors' samples. The rearrangement links TRBV7-2 to TRBJ2-1; D assignment may be TRBD1 or TRBD2 (5 bases each). The material sequenced was PBMCs. The chain's CDR3 is CASSLAPGTQFF. CDR3 DNA: TGTGCCAGCAGCTTAGCGCCAGGGACCCAGTTCTTC.